The rows below give T cell receptor beta chains drawn from one sample of a study of OX40 agonist ivuxolimab in advanced cancers. TCRdb's copy holds only in-frame clones and misses some; the assay was immunoSEQ multiplex PCR. The sample lists tens of thousands of clones; approximately 94% were seen once. Here the sequenced sample was CD4+ or CD8+ T cells sorted from blood, taken in a trial of the OX40 agonist ivuxolimab. The receptors shown here come from an adult with an advanced solid tumor such as melanoma, head and neck, liver or kidney cancer. The CDR3 runs from the conserved cysteine through the conserved F or W. Fields, in order: V gene, J gene, clone size, D gene, CDR3 DNA, CDR3 protein. A D gene is named only where the DNA matches it firmly. Clone size is stated in some rows and not others, as once, few, many or a class when expanded.

TRBV13	TRBJ2-1	.	.	TGTGCCAGCAGCCCGCAGGGGGGCTCCTACAATGAGCAGTTCTTC	CASSPQGGSYNEQFF
TRBV4-3	TRBJ2-5	.	.	TGCGCCAGCAGCCCCGGATTCGACGTGGTAGAGACCCAGTACTTC	CASSPGFDVVETQYF
TRBV7-8	TRBJ1-5	.	.	TGTGCCAGCAGCTTATCGGTCAATCAGCCCCAGCATTTT	CASSLSVNQPQHF
TRBV5-5	TRBJ2-3	.	.	TGTGCCAGCAGCTTGGTCGGCCACCACTCAGATACGCAGTATTTT	CASSLVGHHSDTQYF
TRBV27	TRBJ2-3	.	TRBD2	TGTGCCAGCAGAGTGTACGGACTAGCGAGAGCAGATACGCAGTATTTT	CASRVYGLARADTQYF
TRBV6-5	TRBJ1-1	.	TRBD1	TGTGCCAGCAGTCGACAGGGAAGGACTGAAGCTTTCTTT	CASSRQGRTEAFF
TRBV20-1	TRBJ1-1	few	.	TGCAGTGCGCCAGTGGGGGGGCATGCTTTCTTT	CSAPVGGHAFF
TRBV7-6	TRBJ2-3	.	.	TGTGCCAGCAGCTTAGGTAGTTGGGCCACAGATACGCAGTATTTT	CASSLGSWATDTQYF
TRBV29-1	TRBJ2-7	.	TRBD1	TGCAGCTCCCAGGGACAGGGAGGCGAGCAGTACTTC	CSSQGQGGEQYF
TRBV15	TRBJ2-3	.	.	TGTGCTAGCAGGGACAACACAGATACGCAGTATTTT	CASRDNTDTQYF
TRBV5-8	TRBJ2-7	.	.	TGTGCCAGCAGCGTCGGGGGCGTGCGCGAGCAGTACTTC	CASSVGGVREQYF
TRBV7-9	TRBJ2-7	.	.	TGTGCCAGCAGCCATGGCCCAGGGCGCGAGCAGTACTTC	CASSHGPGREQYF
TRBV6-1	TRBJ2-3	.	.	TGTGCCAGCTTCGAAGGCGTGCAGTATTTT	CASFEGVQYF
TRBV29-1	TRBJ1-5	.	.	TGCAGCGTGAAGGTCCCGATCAATCAGCCCCAGCATTTT	CSVKVPINQPQHF
TRBV7-2	TRBJ2-1	.	TRBD2	TGTGCCAGCAGCAGGCTAGCGGGAGGTAACAATGAGCAGTTCTTC	CASSRLAGGNNEQFF
TRBV14	TRBJ2-7	.	.	TGTGCCAGCAGCCAAGCTGGGAACGAGCAGTACTTC	CASSQAGNEQYF
TRBV19	TRBJ1-5	.	.	TGTGCCAGTAGTAAAACAGGGTATAGCAATCAGCCCCAGCATTTT	CASSKTGYSNQPQHF
TRBV28	TRBJ2-1	.	.	TGTGCCAGCAGCACCCTCGATTTGGGCCGGGGTTACAATGAGCAGTTCTTC	CASSTLDLGRGYNEQFF